The 26 T cell receptor beta chains below all came from one sample that was sequenced in a study of T cell responses to AZD1222 COVID-19 vaccine (dated by TCRdb to 2020 to 2022). Per the publication, the time point label means: about 28 days (+/-7) after the second vaccine dose. The treatment or condition label, read with the paper, signifies: meningococcal conjugate vaccine given as trial control. Library creation used the immunoSEQ multiplex PCR assay. As stored in TCRdb, this immuneACCESS dataset retains in-frame rearrangements with V and J assigned. A fraction of the clones does not appear; measured against another copy, unresolved V genes explain less than half of the discrepancy, and the remainder lacks a known reason. The sample profile shows some 200,000 clones; 94% of them were found once. About 1.5% of the sample belongs to the ten largest clones. This specimen consisted of peripheral blood, obtained 28 days after the second dose of the MenACWY control vaccine. The source of these receptors is an adult who received the MenACWY meningococcal vaccine as a control.

This rearrangement joins TRBV5-1 to TRBJ1-1; 9 bases map to TRBD1. Germline V gives CDR1 SGHRS, CDR2 YFSETQ. This CDR3 is 16 amino acids long. J gave up 1 base and V 3 bases, and 7 bases lay outside the gene matches. CDR3 amino acids: CASSSPWGQGNTEAFF. The CDR3 DNA follows: TGCGCCAGCAGCTCACCTTGGGGACAGGGGAACACTGAAGCTTTCTTT.

The chain couples TRBV29-1 to TRBJ2-1; TRBD2 matches 9 bases. Germline V gene sequence: CDR1 SQVTM, CDR2 ANQGSEA. The CDR3 is made up of 14 amino acids. With V trimmed by 7 bases and J by 7 bases, 11 bases remained unmatched. This CDR3 reads CSAPLAGAENEQFF. In DNA, the CDR3 is TGCAGCGCCCCATTAGCGGGAGCGGAGAATGAGCAGTTCTTC.

The V and J genes are TRBV6-5 and TRBJ1-1; D may be TRBD1 (5 bases). The V end lost 4 bases, the J end lost 1 base, and 16 bases lay between the germline ends. The germline V gene encodes CDR1 MNHEY and CDR2 SVGAGI. This CDR3 spans 16 amino acids. The CDR3 DNA reads as TGTGCCAGCAGTTGGGTGGGGGGGTTGAAGAACACTGAAGCTTTCTTT. The encoded protein is CASSWVGGLKNTEAFF.

The chain is built from TRBV30 and TRBJ1-2; D is possibly TRBD1 (6 bases). CDR1 GTSNPN and CDR2 SVGIG come from the germline V gene (reference sequence). The CDR3 runs 16 residues. Trimming stripped 0 bases from V and 1 base from J, with 15 bases between. CDR3 residues: CAWSVDGTGHNYGYTF. CDR3 DNA sequence: TGTGCCTGGAGTGTAGACGGTACAGGGCATAACTATGGCTACACCTTC.

This chain links TRBV9 with TRBJ2-1, with D possibly TRBD2 on 5 matching bases. CDR3 length equals 14 residues. The ends were cut back, 0 bases at V and 8 bases at J, with 12 bases in the middle. The germline CDR1 and CDR2 sequences are SGDLS and YYNGEE. Here the CDR3 DNA reads TGTGCCAGCAGCGTAGCTACGGGATTGGATGAGCAGTTCTTC. It translates to CASSVATGLDEQFF.

This sequence joins TRBV27 and TRBJ2-7; 8 bases map to TRBD2. CDR3 size: 14 residues. Germline V gene sequence: CDR1 MNHEY, CDR2 SMNVEV (reference sequence). The V and J ends lost 6 bases and 6 bases, in that order; junction bases with no gene match: 10. The CDR3 protein is CASSLSGAGGEQYF. In DNA form, the CDR3 reads TGTGCCAGCAGCCTTAGCGGGGCGGGTGGCGAGCAGTACTTC.

The gene calls are TRBV11-2 and TRBJ2-2; D is possibly TRBD1 or TRBD2 (5 bases each). V was trimmed by 1 base and J by 7 bases, leaving 10 bases between them. The CDR3 consists of 14 residues. The germline CDR1 and CDR2 sequences are SGHAT and FQNNGV. The CDR3 DNA is TGTGCCAGCAGCTTAGTTCGGGGCGGCGGGGAGCTGTTTTTT. It translates to CASSLVRGGGELFF.

The chain carries TRBV4-2 and TRBJ1-2, with TRBD1 matching over 9 bases. Looked up from germline, CDR1 is LGHNA and CDR2 is YNFKEQ. This CDR3 region has 15 residues. V was pared by 1 base and J by 6 bases, with 6 bases of the junction left unmatched. The CDR3 region is CASSQGEDRGDGYTF. The CDR3 DNA is TGTGCCAGCAGCCAAGGAGAGGACAGGGGAGATGGCTACACCTTC.

The J gene is TRBJ1-1, the V gene TRBV6-5, with 7 bases that match TRBD1. CDR1 and CDR2 (germline): MNHEY, SVGAGI. V shed 6 bases and J 8 bases; nucleotides not matched to a gene: 6. The CDR3 is 12 residues long. The CDR3 reads CASSDRVTEAFF. The CDR3 region has the DNA TGTGCCAGCAGCGACAGGGTTACGGAAGCTTTCTTT.

This chain links TRBV28 with TRBJ2-3, with 11 positions matching TRBD2. The ends lost 5 bases at V and 0 bases at J; junction bases unmatched: 4. CDR1 and CDR2 (germline): MDHEN, SYDVKM. This CDR3 spans 16 amino acids. Here the CDR3 reads CASSLTSGTSTDTQYF. CDR3 in DNA: TGTGCCAGCAGTCTGACTAGCGGGACTAGCACAGATACGCAGTATTTT.

The CDR3 DNA sequence: TGTGCCAGTAGCTACGGACAGGCCAACAATGAGCAGTTCTTC. It is translated as CASSYGQANNEQFF. This chain links TRBV19 with TRBJ2-1; the match to TRBD1 covers 7 bases. The V and J ends lost 6 bases and 5 bases, in that order; junction bases with no gene match: 7. The germline CDR1 and CDR2 sequences are LNHDA and SQIVND (reference sequence). The CDR3 loop spans 14 amino acids.

This rearrangement joins TRBV10-3 to TRBJ1-1, with 8 bases identical to TRBD1. J was trimmed by 4 bases and V by 7 bases; bases with no gene match: 5. The CDR3 extends over 13 amino acids. Germline V gene sequence: CDR1 ENHRY, CDR2 SYGVKD. Written as DNA, the CDR3 is TGTGCCATCACCTCAACAGGGGGCACTGAAGCTTTCTTT. Protein: CAITSTGGTEAFF.

This clone was recorded only once. V and J are TRBV18 and TRBJ1-2; TRBD1 is a possible D gene (6 bases). CDR3 length equals 15 residues. Trimming removed 3 bases at V and 4 bases at J, with 15 bases between. CDR1 is KGHSH and CDR2 is LQKENI in the germline V gene. The CDR3 reads CASSPSGHPPYGYTF. DNA of the CDR3: TGTGCCAGCTCACCTTCGGGACACCCGCCCTATGGCTACACCTTC.

The chain carries TRBV7-3 and TRBJ2-2; D may match TRBD1 or TRBD2 (5 bases each). Trimming removed 4 bases at V and 5 bases at J, with 14 bases between. Germline V lookup: CDR1 SGHTA, CDR2 FQGTGA. The CDR3 contains 15 residues. This CDR3 reads CASSWDGPPTGELFF. The CDR3 DNA reads TGTGCCAGCAGCTGGGACGGACCCCCAACCGGGGAGCTGTTTTTT.

The chain's CDR3 is CASSPDSPNEKLFF. The CDR3 nucleotides are TGCGCCAGCAGCCCGGACAGCCCTAATGAAAAACTGTTTTTT. This rearrangement joins TRBV5-1 to TRBJ1-4, with D possibly TRBD1 on 6 matching bases. Trimming took off 4 bases at V and 3 bases at J, with 10 bases between the two ends. The CDR3 length is 14 residues. Per germline, CDR1 SGHRS and CDR2 YFSETQ.

This chain joins TRBV19 and TRBJ2-7; 9 bases fit TRBD1. Germline-derived CDR1 and CDR2 are LNHDA and SQIVND (reference sequence). The CDR3 extends over 15 amino acids. Trimming cost V 3 bases and J 2 bases; bases outside gene matches: 5. The CDR3 here is CASSMVTGGPYEQYF. The CDR3 nucleotides read TGTGCCAGTAGTATGGTGACAGGGGGGCCCTACGAGCAGTACTTC.

A single count supports this clone. The DNA for the CDR3 is TGTGCCAGCTTACCGCCGAACTACAATGAGCAGTTCTTC. The encoded protein is CASLPPNYNEQFF. The J gene is TRBJ2-1, the V gene TRBV11-2, with no clear D. V was cut by 8 bases and J by 3 bases, with 11 bases left in between. CDR1 and CDR2 (germline): SGHAT, FQNNGV. This CDR3 is built from 13 residues.

The chain has TRBV7-9 and TRBJ1-5; no reliable D call. Germline assignment: CDR1 SEHNR and CDR2 FQNEAQ (reference sequence). The CDR3 is made up of 14 amino acids. Trimming took off 5 bases at V and 4 bases at J, with 12 bases between the two ends. The CDR3 nucleotides read TGTGCCAGCAGCCCGTATGAGCGGAATCAGCCCCAGCATTTT. Its protein is CASSPYERNQPQHF.

The rearrangement uses TRBV7-3 and TRBJ2-1, with D tentatively TRBD2 (7 bases). The CDR3 consists of 14 residues. Trimming removed 5 bases from V and 4 bases from J, with 12 bases in between. In germline, CDR1 is SGHTA, CDR2 FQGTGA. CDR3 loop: CASSKGGGYNEQFF. In nucleotides, the CDR3 is TGTGCCAGCAGCAAAGGGGGAGGGTACAATGAGCAGTTCTTC.

The gene calls are TRBV11-2 and TRBJ2-5, with D maybe TRBD1 (5 bases). The germline CDR1 and CDR2 sequences are SGHAT and FQNNGV. The ends were cut back, 5 bases at V and 2 bases at J, with 12 bases in the middle. This CDR3 comprises 14 residues. The CDR3 sequence: CASSPNTGQETQYF. Written as DNA, the CDR3 is TGTGCCAGCAGCCCGAACACAGGTCAAGAGACCCAGTACTTC.

The chain employs TRBV5-1 and TRBJ2-7, with a tentative D call TRBD2 (6 bases). The V end lost 0 bases, the J end lost 3 bases, and 10 bases lay between the germline ends. There are 14 residues in the CDR3. Germline assignment: CDR1 SGHRS and CDR2 YFSETQ. The CDR3 nucleotides are TGCGCCAGCAGCTTGGAGCGGACTAACTACGAGCAGTACTTC. Protein: CASSLERTNYEQYF.

This chain connects TRBV5-1 to TRBJ1-1; D gene uncertain. Germline V gene data show CDR1 as SGHRS and CDR2 as YFSETQ. The CDR3 spans 15 residues. V lost 0 bases, J lost 6 bases, and 15 bases lay in between. CDR3 in DNA: TGCGCCAGCAGCTTGGTAGGAGTCGGTAGACCTGAAGCTTTCTTT. Encoded protein: CASSLVGVGRPEAFF. The full variable domain, in which reference TRBV5-1 and TRBJ1-1 provide the parts outside the CDR3, is KAGVTQTPRYLIKTRGQQVTLSCSPISGHRSVSWYQQTPGQGLQFLFEYFSETQRNKGNFPGRFSGRQFSNSRSEMNVSTLELGDSALYLCASSLVGVGRPEAFFGQGTRLTVV.

This CDR3 is CASSSGRAGGYTF. The CDR3 coding sequence is TGTGCCAGCAGCTCGGGCAGGGCGGGTGGCTACACCTTC. The chain has TRBV11-2 and TRBJ1-2; D possibly corresponds to TRBD1 (5 bases). This CDR3 has 13 residues. Germline CDR1 SGHAT, CDR2 FQNNGV. Deletions cut 4 bases from V and 7 bases from J, with 13 bases between.

The rearrangement uses TRBV3-1 (or the pseudogene TRBV3-2) and TRBJ2-1; D call uncertain. CDR1 and CDR2 (germline): LGHDT, YNNKEL (reference sequence). CDR3 length: 16 residues. V gave up 3 bases and J gave up 0 bases, with 12 bases separating them. CDR3 bases: TGTGCCAGCAGCCAGAGAACAGCCCTCTCCTACAATGAGCAGTTCTTC. Amino acids: CASSQRTALSYNEQFF.

V gene TRBV30 combines with J gene TRBJ2-1, with D unclear. V lost 1 base, J lost 9 bases, and 7 bases lay in between. Germline V lookup: CDR1 GTSNPN, CDR2 SVGIG (reference sequence). This CDR3 comprises 11 residues. The DNA of the CDR3 is TGTGCCTGGAGTGATAGTGGTGAGCAGTTCTTC. Amino acids: CAWSDSGEQFF.

The chain carries TRBV28 and TRBJ1-4; D call uncertain. The CDR3 contains 14 residues. V was trimmed by 5 bases and J by 8 bases, leaving 15 bases between them. Germline CDR1 reads MDHEN; CDR2 reads SYDVKM. CDR3 DNA sequence: TGTGCCAGCAGTAACCGTCCCGCTGTGGAAAAACTGTTTTTT. Protein sequence: CASSNRPAVEKLFF.